The present TCR beta chain was sequenced within a study of T-cell memory formation after mild COVID-19. Looking at the study overall: Across donors, TCR clusters were largely donor specific.

The CDR3 spans 12 residues. Looked up from germline, CDR1 is MNHEY and CDR2 is SVGAGI. V lost 2 bases, J lost 5 bases, and 5 bases lay in between. This clonotype was recorded at least ten times. What it binds is not known. The study's findings and limits: Later expanders leaned CD4+, whereas clones that contracted between day 15 and 85 were balanced CD4/CD8. CD4+ contracting clones were mainly CM and EM; CD8+ ones, EMRA.

Amplification by 5'RACE using constant-segment primers produced TCR alpha and TCR beta cDNA libraries that carried sample barcodes and UMIs. TCRdb redid the calling of the 5' RACE reads with MiXCR, one entry per CDR3 protein. The table lists hundreds of thousands of distinct CDR3 sequences, about 20% of them singletons, with about 8.4% in the top ten. Sequenced material: PBMCs or a T cell subset sorted from them (not recorded which). This chain uses TRBV6-5 with TRBJ2-3, with D possibly TRBD1 on 5 matching bases. This sequence was found in an adult woman who had mild COVID-19 (a few samples of this study predate the infection). Cell type and time point are not known. The CDR3 protein is CASSYRGDTQYF. The CDR3 DNA reads as TGTGCCAGCAGTTACAGGGGAGATACGCAGTATTTT.